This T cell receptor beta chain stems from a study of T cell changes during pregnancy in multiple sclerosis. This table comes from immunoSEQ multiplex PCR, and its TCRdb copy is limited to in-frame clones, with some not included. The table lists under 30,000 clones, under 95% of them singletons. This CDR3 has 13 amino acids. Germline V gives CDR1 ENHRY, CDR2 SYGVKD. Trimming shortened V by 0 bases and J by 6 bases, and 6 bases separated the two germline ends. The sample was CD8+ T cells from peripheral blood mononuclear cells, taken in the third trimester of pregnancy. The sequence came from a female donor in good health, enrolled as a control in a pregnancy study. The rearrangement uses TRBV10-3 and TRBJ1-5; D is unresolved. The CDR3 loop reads CAISESRSQPQHF. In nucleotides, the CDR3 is TGTGCCATCAGTGAGTCTCGCAGTCAGCCCCAGCATTTT.